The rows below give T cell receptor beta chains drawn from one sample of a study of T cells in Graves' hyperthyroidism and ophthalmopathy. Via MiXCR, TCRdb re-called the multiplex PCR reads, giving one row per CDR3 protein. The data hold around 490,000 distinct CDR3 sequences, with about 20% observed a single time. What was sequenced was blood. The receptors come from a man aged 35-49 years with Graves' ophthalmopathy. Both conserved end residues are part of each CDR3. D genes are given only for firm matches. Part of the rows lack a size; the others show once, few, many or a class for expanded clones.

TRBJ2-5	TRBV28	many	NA	TGTGCCAGCAGTTTTCCCCAAGAGACCCAGTACTTC	CASSFPQETQYF
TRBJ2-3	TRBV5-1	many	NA	TGCGCCAGCAGCACCGGGCGAACTCCGGGACAAGGCACAGATACGCAGTATTTT	CASSTGRTPGQGTDTQYF
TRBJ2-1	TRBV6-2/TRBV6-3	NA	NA	TGTGCCAGCAGTTATGACTCGGGACCCTACAATGAGCAGTTCTTC	CASSYDSGPYNEQFF
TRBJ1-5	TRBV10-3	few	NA	TGTGCCATCAGTGAGTTCGGGGGGTCGACAAATCAGCCCCAGCATTTT	CAISEFGGSTNQPQHF
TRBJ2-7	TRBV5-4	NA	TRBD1	TGTGCCAGCAGTTCAGCCGGGACAGGGCTTCGCGAGCAGTACTTC	CASSSAGTGLREQYF
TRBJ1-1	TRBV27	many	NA	TGTGCCAGCAGTTTGAAGGCGTGGAACACTGAAGCTTTCTTT	CASSLKAWNTEAFF
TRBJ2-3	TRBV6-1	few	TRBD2	TGTGCCAGCAGTCACGGGGGGGAGTGGGATACGCAGTATTTT	CASSHGGEWDTQYF
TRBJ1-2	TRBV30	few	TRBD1	TGTGCCTGGAGCCTGCGGGACAGGGCAAACTATGGCTACACCTTC	CAWSLRDRANYGYTF
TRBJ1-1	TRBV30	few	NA	TGTGCCTGCCTCCTCGGACAAAAGGACACTGAAGCTTTCTTT	CACLLGQKDTEAFF
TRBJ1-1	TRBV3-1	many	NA	TGTGCCAGCAGCCAAGCCTGGTCTGGGTCCACTGAAGCTTTCTTT	CASSQAWSGSTEAFF
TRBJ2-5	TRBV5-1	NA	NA	TGCGCCAGCAGCCCGGGACTCAAAGAGACCCAGTACTTC	CASSPGLKETQYF
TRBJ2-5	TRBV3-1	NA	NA	TGTGCCAGCAGCCACCTTGACAGGTGGGCCCCTGGGCAGGAGACCCAGTACTTC	CASSHLDRWAPGQETQYF
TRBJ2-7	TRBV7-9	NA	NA	TGTGCCAGCAGCTTAGCCCCCAGGAACGAGCAGTACTTC	CASSLAPRNEQYF
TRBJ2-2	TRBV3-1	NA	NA	TGTGCCAGCAGCCCCTTCACCGGGGAGCTGTTTTTT	CASSPFTGELFF
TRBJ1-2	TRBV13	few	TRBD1	TGTGCCAGCAGCCCCCCCAGACAGGGATATGGCTACACCTTC	CASSPPRQGYGYTF
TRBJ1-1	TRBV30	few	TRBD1	TGTGCCTTGGCAGGGGGTGACACTGAAGCTTTCTTT	CALAGGDTEAFF
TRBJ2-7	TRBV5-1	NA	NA	TGCGCCAGCAGCACACCTGGCGGGTACCCCTACGAGCAGTACTTC	CASSTPGGYPYEQYF
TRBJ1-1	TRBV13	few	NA	TGTGCCAGCAGCGGGCGGTTGCCGAACACTGAAGCTTTCTTT	CASSGRLPNTEAFF
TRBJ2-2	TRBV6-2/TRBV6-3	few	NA	TGTGCCAGCAGTTCGCCTAGCGTTTGGGGAACCGGGGAGCTGTTTTTT	CASSSPSVWGTGELFF
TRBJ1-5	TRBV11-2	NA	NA	TGTGCCAGCAGCTTAGACGGACAGTTCAATCAGCCCCAGCATTTT	CASSLDGQFNQPQHF
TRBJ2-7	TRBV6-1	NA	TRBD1	TGTGCCAGCAGTGAAGTTTTTGGGACAGGGGGCGGGCAGTACTTC	CASSEVFGTGGGQYF
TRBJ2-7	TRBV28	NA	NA	TGTGCCACCATCGGTACAGGGAAAACGGACGAGCAGTACTTC	CATIGTGKTDEQYF
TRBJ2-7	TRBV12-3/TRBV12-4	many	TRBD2	TGTGCCAGCAGTTTGCGGGAGAAGTCCTACGAGCAGTACTTC	CASSLREKSYEQYF
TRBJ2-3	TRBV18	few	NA	TGTGCCAGCTCCAGGGTTCGCACAGATACGCAGTATTTT	CASSRVRTDTQYF
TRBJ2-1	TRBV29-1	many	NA	TGCAGCGTTGAAGAAAGGGGGTGGGGTAATGAGCAGTTCTTC	CSVEERGWGNEQFF
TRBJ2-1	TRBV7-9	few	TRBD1	TGTGCCAGCAGCTTATCGGGTGGGGACAGGCCCCATGGTGAGCAGTTCTTC	CASSLSGGDRPHGEQFF
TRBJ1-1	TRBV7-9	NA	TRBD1	TGTGCCAGCAGCTTAGACGGGACAGCGGGCACTGAAGCTTTCTTT	CASSLDGTAGTEAFF
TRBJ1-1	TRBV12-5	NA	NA	TGTGCTAGTGGTTTGGTACTTGGGACAAAGAACACTGAAGCTTTCTTT	CASGLVLGTKNTEAFF
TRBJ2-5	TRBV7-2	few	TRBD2	TGTGCCAGCAGGAGCGGGACCCAACAAGAGACCCAGTACTTC	CASRSGTQQETQYF
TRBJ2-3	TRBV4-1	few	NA	TGCGCCAGCAGCCACTCCCCGCGGGACTTCACAGATACGCAGTATTTT	CASSHSPRDFTDTQYF
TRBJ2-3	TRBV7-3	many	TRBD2	TGTGCCAGCAGCCCCGGGGCGGGAGGAGTTAGCACAGATACGCAGTATTTT	CASSPGAGGVSTDTQYF
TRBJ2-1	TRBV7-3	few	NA	TGTGCCAGCAGCTTACGAGTTTACGGTCTAGGGACGGGCGTCAATGAGCAGTTCTTC	CASSLRVYGLGTGVNEQFF
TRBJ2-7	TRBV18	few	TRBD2	TGTGCCAGCTCACCAGGACTAGCGGGGGGGCTGATCGAGCAGTACTTC	CASSPGLAGGLIEQYF
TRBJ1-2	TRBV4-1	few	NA	TGCGCCAGCAGCCAAGCCATAGACAGGCCCTATGGCTACACCTTC	CASSQAIDRPYGYTF
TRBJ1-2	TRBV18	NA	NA	TGTGCCAGCTCACCAGCAGTCGGAGGAGGCTACACCTTC	CASSPAVGGGYTF
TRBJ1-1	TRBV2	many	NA	TGTGCCAGCAGTATCGACGAATCTGAAGCTTTCTTT	CASSIDESEAFF
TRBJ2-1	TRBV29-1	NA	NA	TGCAGCGCCCCGGTGGGGACACCCGAGGGCGAGCAGTTCTTC	CSAPVGTPEGEQFF
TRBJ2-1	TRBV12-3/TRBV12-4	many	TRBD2	TGTGCCAGCAGTCCGGGACTAGTGGGAAATGAGCAGTTCTTC	CASSPGLVGNEQFF
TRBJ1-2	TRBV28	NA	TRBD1	TGTGCCAGCATGTCGGGACAGGGGGTGAGGAGCTACACCTTC	CASMSGQGVRSYTF
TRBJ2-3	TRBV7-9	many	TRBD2	TGTGCCAGCATTAAGCGGGAATTGGCAGATACGCAGTATTTT	CASIKRELADTQYF
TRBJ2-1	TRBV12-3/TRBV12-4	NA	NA	TGTGCCAGCAGTTACTCGACAAACCCGTCCTACAATGAGCAGTTCTTC	CASSYSTNPSYNEQFF
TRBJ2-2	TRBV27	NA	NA	TGTGCCAGCATGAGGGGTAGCACCGGGGAGCTGTTTTTT	CASMRGSTGELFF
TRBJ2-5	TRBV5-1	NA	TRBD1	TGCGCCAGCAGCCCTGCCGACAGGGGGCAAGAGACCCAGTACTTC	CASSPADRGQETQYF
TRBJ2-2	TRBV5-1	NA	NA	TGCGCCAGCAGCTACTCCGGGACGGACACCGGGGAGCTGTTTTTT	CASSYSGTDTGELFF
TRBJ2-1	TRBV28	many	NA	TGTGCCAGCAGTTTATACAGGGTCTCCTACAATGAGCAGTTCTTC	CASSLYRVSYNEQFF
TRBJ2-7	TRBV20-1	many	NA	TGCAGCGTAGGGGGAGTGCCCGGGACCATAAACCACGAGCAGTACTTC	CSVGGVPGTINHEQYF
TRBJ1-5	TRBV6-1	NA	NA	TGTGCCAGCCAACCTGGACGGGCAGGGTGGGGTCAGCCCCAGCATTTT	CASQPGRAGWGQPQHF
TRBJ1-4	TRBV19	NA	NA	TGTGCCAGTAAGGACGCCCCTAATGAAAAACTGTTTTTT	CASKDAPNEKLFF
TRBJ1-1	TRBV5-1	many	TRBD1	TGCGCCAGCAGCTTAGACCCCGGGACAGGGGGGGAAGCTTTCTTT	CASSLDPGTGGEAFF
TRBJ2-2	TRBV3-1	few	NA	TGTGCCAGCAGCTACTACGGGGTGGGCTCGGTTACCGGGGAGCTGTTTTTT	CASSYYGVGSVTGELFF
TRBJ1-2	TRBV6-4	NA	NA	TGTGCCAGCACCGACCCTACAGGACACTACTATGGCTACACCTTC	CASTDPTGHYYGYTF
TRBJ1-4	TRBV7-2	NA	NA	TGTGCCAGCAGCTTATTTGGCAATAATGAAAAACTGTTTTTT	CASSLFGNNEKLFF
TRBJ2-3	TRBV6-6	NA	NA	TGTGCCAGCAGTTACTCAATTATTACAGTTAGCGCGCAGTATTTT	CASSYSIITVSAQYF
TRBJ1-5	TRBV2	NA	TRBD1	TGTGCCAGCGGAGACAGGGGTAGTACCAATCAGCCCCAGCATTTT	CASGDRGSTNQPQHF